This T cell receptor (beta chain) was sequenced in a study of shared clonotypes between healthy human individuals. The ends were cut back, 3 bases at V and 4 bases at J, with 12 bases in the middle. The CDR3 consists of 13 residues. CDR1 and CDR2 (germline): GTSNPN, SVGIG (reference sequence). The naive CD8 population came from CD45RO-negative cells selected for CCR7, without terminally differentiated effector memory CD45RA+ cells. This clone was counted once. A deep-level run was used for the assay. The data were produced by immunoSEQ multiplex PCR, yet TCRdb's version contains in-frame clones alone and is incomplete. The sample contains millions of clones, over 85% of which appear only once.

This TCR derives from a man between 18 and 35 years old in good health. The rearrangement links TRBV30 to TRBJ2-5; tentatively, D is TRBD2 (6 bases). The sample was naive CD8+ T cells sorted from blood. This CDR3 is CAWREEGAETQYF. The CDR3 coding sequence is TGTGCCTGGAGGGAGGAGGGCGCAGAGACCCAGTACTTC.